A selection of T cell receptor beta chains follows, all from one sample in a study of breast tumors, draining lymph nodes, adjacent tissues. From the multiplex PCR reads, TCRdb called clonotypes with MiXCR, one entry per CDR3 protein. The sample consists of 200,000 or so distinct CDR3 sequences, about 32% of them appearing once. Sequencing was done on a sample of axillary lymph node tissue. The receptors shown here come from a female donor with breast cancer. Some clones in this sample may be carry-over from other donors' samples. CDR3s include the opening cysteine and the closing phenylalanine or tryptophan. The D gene is left open where the match is weak. Size tells how often a clone was seen (once, few, many) or the class of an expanded clone, and some rows leave it out.

d_call: .; j_call: TRBJ1-5; v_call: TRBV18; clone_size: .; cdr3_aa: CASSLSSFNSNQPQHF; cdr3_nt: TGTGCCAGCTCACTCTCCTCATTCAATAGCAATCAGCCCCAGCATTTT
d_call: .; j_call: TRBJ2-5; v_call: TRBV29-1; clone_size: large; cdr3_aa: CSVLPYEGLNLVTETQYF; cdr3_nt: TGCAGCGTTCTGCCCTATGAAGGACTAAACCTCGTTACGGAGACCCAGTACTTC
d_call: .; j_call: TRBJ1-3; v_call: TRBV6-1; clone_size: many; cdr3_aa: CASSAGPSDTIYF; cdr3_nt: TGTGCCAGCAGTGCGGGGCCCTCCGACACCATATATTTT
d_call: .; j_call: TRBJ2-2; v_call: TRBV18; clone_size: many; cdr3_aa: CASSRQSLNTGELFF; cdr3_nt: TGTGCCAGCTCTCGACAGTCCCTTAACACCGGGGAGCTGTTTTTT
d_call: TRBD1; j_call: TRBJ2-5; v_call: TRBV2; clone_size: many; cdr3_aa: CASSEEQGAKTQYF; cdr3_nt: TGTGCCAGCAGTGAAGAACAGGGGGCGAAGACCCAGTACTTC
d_call: .; j_call: TRBJ1-5; v_call: TRBV20-1; clone_size: many; cdr3_aa: CSARRQVWGNQPQHF; cdr3_nt: TGCAGTGCTAGACGACAGGTCTGGGGCAATCAGCCCCAGCATTTT
d_call: .; j_call: TRBJ2-1; v_call: TRBV7-3; clone_size: many; cdr3_aa: CASSLTVGAYNEQFF; cdr3_nt: TGTGCCAGCAGCTTAACAGTGGGGGCTTACAATGAGCAGTTCTTC
d_call: .; j_call: TRBJ1-1; v_call: TRBV7-2; clone_size: few; cdr3_aa: CAFRGGRTEAFF; cdr3_nt: TGTGCTTTCCGGGGGGGTCGGACTGAAGCTTTCTTT
d_call: .; j_call: TRBJ2-3; v_call: TRBV10-2; clone_size: many; cdr3_aa: CASSGGYGTDTQYF; cdr3_nt: TGCGCCAGCAGTGGGGGTTACGGGACAGATACGCAGTATTTT
d_call: .; j_call: TRBJ1-2; v_call: TRBV7-2; clone_size: many; cdr3_aa: CASSFYDRDTQGYTF; cdr3_nt: TGTGCCAGCAGCTTTTATGATCGGGACACCCAGGGCTACACCTTC
d_call: .; j_call: TRBJ1-1; v_call: TRBV2; clone_size: .; cdr3_aa: CADTGLGNTEAFF; cdr3_nt: TGTGCCGACACGGGCCTGGGGAACACTGAAGCTTTCTTT
d_call: .; j_call: TRBJ1-6; v_call: TRBV28; clone_size: few; cdr3_aa: CASSPGGLVSSYNSPLHF; cdr3_nt: TGTGCCAGCAGCCCGGGGGGCCTCGTAAGCTCCTATAATTCACCCCTCCACTTT
d_call: .; j_call: TRBJ1-2; v_call: TRBV19; clone_size: many; cdr3_aa: CASSIPMGGYTF; cdr3_nt: TGTGCCAGTAGTATACCCATGGGGGGCTACACCTTC
d_call: TRBD1; j_call: TRBJ1-4; v_call: TRBV15; clone_size: many; cdr3_aa: CATSRDGTGTNEKLFF; cdr3_nt: TGTGCCACCAGCAGGGACGGGACAGGAACTAATGAAAAACTGTTTTTT
d_call: TRBD1; j_call: TRBJ1-5; v_call: TRBV19; clone_size: .; cdr3_aa: CASNIGQGARQPQHF; cdr3_nt: TGTGCCAGTAATATCGGACAGGGGGCGCGTCAGCCCCAGCATTTT
d_call: TRBD2; j_call: TRBJ2-3; v_call: TRBV7-3; clone_size: few; cdr3_aa: CASSLTSGASGSDTQYF; cdr3_nt: TGTGCCAGCAGCTTAACGTCCGGGGCTAGCGGTTCAGATACGCAGTATTTT
d_call: .; j_call: TRBJ2-1; v_call: TRBV20-1; clone_size: many; cdr3_aa: CSAPGTGSSYNEQFF; cdr3_nt: TGCAGTGCTCCCGGGACGGGGAGCTCCTACAATGAGCAGTTCTTC